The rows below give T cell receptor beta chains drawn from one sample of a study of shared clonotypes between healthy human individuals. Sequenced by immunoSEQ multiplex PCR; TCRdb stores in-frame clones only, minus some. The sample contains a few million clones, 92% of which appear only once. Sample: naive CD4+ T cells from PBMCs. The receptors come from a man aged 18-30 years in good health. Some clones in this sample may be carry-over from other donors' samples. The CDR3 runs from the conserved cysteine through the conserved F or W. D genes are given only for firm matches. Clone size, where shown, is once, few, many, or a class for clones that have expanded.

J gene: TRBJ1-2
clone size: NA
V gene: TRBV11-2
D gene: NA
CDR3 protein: CASSLDQGRFYGYTF
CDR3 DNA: TGTGCCAGCAGCTTAGATCAGGGGAGGTTCTATGGCTACACCTTC

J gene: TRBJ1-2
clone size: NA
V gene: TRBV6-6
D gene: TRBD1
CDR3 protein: CAISLETGGASGYTF
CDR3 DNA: TGTGCCATCAGTCTGGAGACAGGGGGCGCGAGTGGCTACACCTTC

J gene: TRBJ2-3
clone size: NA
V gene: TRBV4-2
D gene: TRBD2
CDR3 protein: CASSQDYGRVGDTQYF
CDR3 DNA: TGTGCCAGCAGCCAAGATTACGGGAGGGTTGGAGATACGCAGTATTTT

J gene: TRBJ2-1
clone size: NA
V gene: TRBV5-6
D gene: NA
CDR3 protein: CASREGRGYNEQFF
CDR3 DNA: TGTGCCAGCAGGGAGGGCAGGGGGTACAATGAGCAGTTCTTC

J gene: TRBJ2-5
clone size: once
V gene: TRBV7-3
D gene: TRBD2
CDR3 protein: CASSLQSGIGETQYF
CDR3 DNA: TGTGCCAGCAGCTTACAGAGCGGGATAGGGGAGACCCAGTACTTC

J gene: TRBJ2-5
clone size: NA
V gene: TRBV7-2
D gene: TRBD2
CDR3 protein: CASSAVLGLAGETTQYF
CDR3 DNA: TGTGCCAGCAGCGCAGTGTTAGGGCTAGCGGGAGAGACGACCCAGTACTTC

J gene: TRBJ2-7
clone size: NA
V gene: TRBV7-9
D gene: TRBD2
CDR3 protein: CASRPRDASGSLHEQYF
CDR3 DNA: TGTGCCAGCAGACCTCGAGACGCAAGCGGGAGCCTCCACGAGCAGTACTTC

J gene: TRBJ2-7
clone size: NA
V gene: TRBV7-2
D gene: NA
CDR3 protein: CASSSPARMYEQYF
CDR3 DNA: TGTGCCAGCAGCTCCCCGGCCAGGATGTACGAGCAGTACTTC

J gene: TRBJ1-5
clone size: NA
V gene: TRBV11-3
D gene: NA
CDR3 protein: CASSPIATGFPYSNQPQHF
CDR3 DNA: TGTGCCAGCAGCCCCATTGCTACAGGGTTCCCGTATAGCAATCAGCCCCAGCATTTT

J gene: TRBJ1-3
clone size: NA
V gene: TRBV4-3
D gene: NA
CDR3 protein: CASSQVGGAFQNTIYF
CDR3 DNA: TGCGCCAGCAGCCAAGTCGGTGGGGCTTTCCAAAACACCATATATTTT

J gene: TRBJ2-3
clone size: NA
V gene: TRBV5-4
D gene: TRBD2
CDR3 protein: CASSPRTSGSTDTQYF
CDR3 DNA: TGTGCCAGCAGCCCCAGGACTAGCGGTAGCACAGATACGCAGTATTTT

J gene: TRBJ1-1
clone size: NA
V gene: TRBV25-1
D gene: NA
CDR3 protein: CASSEYLGGSRTEAFF
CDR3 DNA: TGTGCCAGCAGTGAATATCTCGGAGGGTCGCGCACTGAAGCTTTCTTT

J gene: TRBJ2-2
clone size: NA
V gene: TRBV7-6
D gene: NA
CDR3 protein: CASGAGNTGELFF
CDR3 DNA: TGTGCCAGCGGAGCGGGGAACACCGGGGAGCTGTTTTTT

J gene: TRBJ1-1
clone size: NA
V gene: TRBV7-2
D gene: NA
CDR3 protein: CASSLLERYTEAFF
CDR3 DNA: TGTGCCAGCAGCTTACTCGAGAGGTACACTGAAGCTTTCTTT

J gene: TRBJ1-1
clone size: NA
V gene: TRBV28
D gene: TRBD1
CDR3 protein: CASRSGGQGMNTEAFF
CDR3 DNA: TGTGCCAGCAGATCCGGTGGACAGGGCATGAACACTGAAGCTTTCTTT

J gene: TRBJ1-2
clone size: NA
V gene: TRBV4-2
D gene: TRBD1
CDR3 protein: CASSQLDRGNYGYTF
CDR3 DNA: TGTGCCAGCAGCCAGTTGGACAGGGGCAACTATGGCTACACCTTC

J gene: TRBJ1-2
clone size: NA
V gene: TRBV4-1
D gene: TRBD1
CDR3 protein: CASSQNRGRMVYGYTF
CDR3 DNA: TGCGCCAGCAGCCAGAACAGGGGGCGCATGGTCTATGGCTACACCTTC

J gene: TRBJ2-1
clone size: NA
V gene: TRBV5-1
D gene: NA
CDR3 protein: CASSLERNEQFF
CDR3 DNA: TGCGCCAGCAGCTTGGAACGGAATGAGCAGTTCTTC

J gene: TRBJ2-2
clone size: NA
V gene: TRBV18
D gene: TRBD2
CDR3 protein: CASSPMLAGVPGELFF
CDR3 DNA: TGTGCCAGCTCACCAATGCTAGCGGGAGTCCCCGGGGAGCTGTTTTTT

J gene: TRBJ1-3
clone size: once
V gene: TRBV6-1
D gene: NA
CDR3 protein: CASRIGGARGNTIYF
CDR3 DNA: TGTGCCAGCAGGATTGGAGGGGCGAGGGGAAACACCATATATTTT

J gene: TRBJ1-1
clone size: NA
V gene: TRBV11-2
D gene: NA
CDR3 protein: CASSLQGVMNTEAFF
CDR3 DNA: TGTGCCAGCAGCTTGCAAGGGGTGATGAACACTGAAGCTTTCTTT

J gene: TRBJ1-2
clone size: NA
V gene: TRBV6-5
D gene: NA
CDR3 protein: CASSYYGPNYGYTF
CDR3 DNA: TGTGCCAGCAGTTACTACGGACCAAACTATGGCTACACCTTC

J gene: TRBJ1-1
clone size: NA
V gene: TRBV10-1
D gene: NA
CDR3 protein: CASSDRGTEAFF
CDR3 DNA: TGCGCCAGCAGTGATCGGGGGACTGAAGCTTTCTTT

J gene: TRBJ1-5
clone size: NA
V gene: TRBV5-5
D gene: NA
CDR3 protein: CASSFRSNQPQHF
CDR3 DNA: TGTGCCAGCAGCTTCAGGTCGAATCAGCCCCAGCATTTT

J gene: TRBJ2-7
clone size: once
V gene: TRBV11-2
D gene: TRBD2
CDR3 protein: CASSQVGTSPSYEQYF
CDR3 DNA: TGTGCCAGCAGCCAAGTGGGGACTAGCCCCTCCTACGAGCAGTACTTC

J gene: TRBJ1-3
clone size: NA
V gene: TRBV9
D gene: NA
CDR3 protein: CASSDWRNTIYF
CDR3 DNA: TGTGCCAGCAGTGATTGGCGAAACACCATATATTTT

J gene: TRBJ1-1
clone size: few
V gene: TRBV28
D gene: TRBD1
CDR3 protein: CASSPGDRDAEAFF
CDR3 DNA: TGTGCCAGCAGTCCGGGGGACAGGGACGCTGAAGCTTTCTTT

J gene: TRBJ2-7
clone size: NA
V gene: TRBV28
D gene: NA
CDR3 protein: CASSLMSYEQYF
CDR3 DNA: TGTGCCAGCAGTTTAATGAGTTACGAGCAGTACTTC

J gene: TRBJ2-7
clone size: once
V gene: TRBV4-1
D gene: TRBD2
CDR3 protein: CASSPREGASYEQYF
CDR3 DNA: TGCGCCAGCAGCCCTCGGGAGGGCGCATCCTACGAGCAGTACTTC

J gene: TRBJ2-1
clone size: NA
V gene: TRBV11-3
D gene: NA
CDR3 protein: CASSRLENNEQFF
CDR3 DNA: TGTGCCAGCAGCCGACTGGAAAACAATGAGCAGTTCTTC

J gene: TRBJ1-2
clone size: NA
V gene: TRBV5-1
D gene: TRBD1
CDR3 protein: CASSAGRTGDGYTF
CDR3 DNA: TGCGCCAGCAGCGCTGGACGGACAGGGGATGGCTACACCTTC

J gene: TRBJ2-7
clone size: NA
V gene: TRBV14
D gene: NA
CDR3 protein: CASSHLGGNYEQYF
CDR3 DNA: TGTGCCAGCAGCCACCTCGGCGGGAACTACGAGCAGTACTTC

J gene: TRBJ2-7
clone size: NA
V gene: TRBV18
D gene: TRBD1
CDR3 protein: CASSPQGVRNEQYF
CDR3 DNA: TGTGCCAGCTCACCCCAGGGGGTGAGAAACGAGCAGTACTTC

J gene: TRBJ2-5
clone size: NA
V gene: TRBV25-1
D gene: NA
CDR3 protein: CASSEGLRLFQETQYF
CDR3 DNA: TGTGCCAGCAGTGAAGGGCTCAGACTCTTCCAAGAGACCCAGTACTTC

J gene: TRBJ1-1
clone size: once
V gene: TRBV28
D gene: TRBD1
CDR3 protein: CASSLWGRGQTMNTEAFF
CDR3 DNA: TGTGCCAGCAGTCTATGGGGTCGGGGACAGACCATGAACACTGAAGCTTTCTTT

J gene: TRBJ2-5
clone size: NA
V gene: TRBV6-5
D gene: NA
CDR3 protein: CASRLRDNQETQYF
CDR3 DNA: TGTGCCAGCAGGCTCCGGGACAATCAAGAGACCCAGTACTTC

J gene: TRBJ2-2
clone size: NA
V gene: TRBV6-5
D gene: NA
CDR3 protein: CASRSRGPTGELFF
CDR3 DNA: TGTGCCAGCAGATCCAGGGGACCCACCGGGGAGCTGTTTTTT

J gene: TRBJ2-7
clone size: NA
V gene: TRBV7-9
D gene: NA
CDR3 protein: CASSLGGGQYF
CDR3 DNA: TGTGCCAGCAGCTTAGGTGGGGGGCAGTACTTC

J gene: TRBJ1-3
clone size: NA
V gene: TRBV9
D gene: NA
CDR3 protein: CASSAPGYSGNTIYF
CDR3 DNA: TGTGCCAGCAGCGCACCTGGGTACTCTGGAAACACCATATATTTT

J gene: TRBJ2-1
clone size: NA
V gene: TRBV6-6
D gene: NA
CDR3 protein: CASRTTRAGPGNEQFF
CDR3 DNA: TGTGCCAGCAGGACAACTCGGGCAGGGCCAGGCAATGAGCAGTTCTTC

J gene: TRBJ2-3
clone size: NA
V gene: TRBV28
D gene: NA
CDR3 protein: CASSLFGDTQYF
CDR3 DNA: TGTGCCAGCAGTTTATTCGGGGATACGCAGTATTTT

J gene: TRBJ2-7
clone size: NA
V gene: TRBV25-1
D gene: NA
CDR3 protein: CASSSGQGRYEQYF
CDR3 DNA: TGTGCCAGCTCATCGGGGCAGGGTCGCTACGAGCAGTACTTC